This T cell receptor (beta chain) was obtained from a study of blood T cells in healthy people across ages. Germline CDR1 LGHDT, CDR2 YNNKEL (reference sequence). V lost 2 bases and J lost 4; bases outside the gene matches: 4. The CDR3 is 14 residues long. For the second PCR, which ran for roughly 6 to 12 cycles, a sample-barcoded 5' primer and a J-beta primer mix were used. One entry per CDR3 protein results from TCRdb running MiXCR on the 5' RACE reads. The table has over 600,000 distinct CDR3 sequences, 40% to 45% seen once. The sequence was obtained from a man aged 80 or over in good health. The material sequenced was blood. The genes are TRBV3-1 and TRBJ1-2; 7 positions match TRBD1. CDR3 nucleotide sequence: TGTGCCAGCAGCCAAATACAGGGGTTCTATGGCTACACCTTC. Amino acid sequence: CASSQIQGFYGYTF.